The present TCR beta chain was sequenced within a study of T cells in women clearing cervical HPV infection. At the level of the study: For cases, blood was sampled a median about 160 days after lesion detection, interquartile range roughly 80 to 200 days.

All participants had a single incident cervical HPV16 infection, and prevalent HPV16 infections were excluded. Study-level findings and limits: TRBV6-7 relative abundance averaged approximately 0.1% in cases and roughly 0.17% in controls.

As regards this clone: Antigen specificity is unknown. The CDR3 end is not reached by the read, which stops 3 residues before it; the germline J gene fills it in.

This CDR3 has 16 residues. The trim removed 1 base at V and 5 bases at J, leaving 10 bases unmatched. Germline assignment: CDR1 SGHVS and CDR2 FNYEAQ. TCRdb keeps only in-frame clones here, not all; method: immunoSEQ multiplex PCR. Recorded here are some 28,000 clones; the top ten clones represent 15% to 20%. The chain combines TRBV7-6 with TRBJ2-5, with 7 nucleotides matching TRBD2. Sequenced: blood buffy coat. The clonotype comes from a woman aged 18-69 years with a cervical HPV16 infection that either progressed to CIN3+ or cleared (not recorded which). The CDR3 protein is CASSLGGRRSFETQYF. The part of the CDR3 DNA that was read is TGTGCCAGCAGCTTAGGCGGGAGACGGAGTTTTGAGACC.